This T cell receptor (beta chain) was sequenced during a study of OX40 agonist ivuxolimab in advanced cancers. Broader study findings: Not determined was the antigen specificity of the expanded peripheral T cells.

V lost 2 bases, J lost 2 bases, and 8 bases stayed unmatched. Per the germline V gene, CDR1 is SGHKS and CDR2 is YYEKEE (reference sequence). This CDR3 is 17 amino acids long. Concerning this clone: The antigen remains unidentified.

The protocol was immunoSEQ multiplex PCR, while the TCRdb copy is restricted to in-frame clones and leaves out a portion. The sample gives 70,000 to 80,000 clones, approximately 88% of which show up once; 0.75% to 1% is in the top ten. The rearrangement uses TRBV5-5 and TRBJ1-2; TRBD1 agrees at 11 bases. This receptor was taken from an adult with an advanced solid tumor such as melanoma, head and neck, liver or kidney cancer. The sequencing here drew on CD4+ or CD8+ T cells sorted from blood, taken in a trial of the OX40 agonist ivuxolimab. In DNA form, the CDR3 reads TGTGCCAGCAGCTTAGTCGCCGGGACAGGGGGGAACTATGGCTACACCTTC. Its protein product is CASSLVAGTGGNYGYTF.